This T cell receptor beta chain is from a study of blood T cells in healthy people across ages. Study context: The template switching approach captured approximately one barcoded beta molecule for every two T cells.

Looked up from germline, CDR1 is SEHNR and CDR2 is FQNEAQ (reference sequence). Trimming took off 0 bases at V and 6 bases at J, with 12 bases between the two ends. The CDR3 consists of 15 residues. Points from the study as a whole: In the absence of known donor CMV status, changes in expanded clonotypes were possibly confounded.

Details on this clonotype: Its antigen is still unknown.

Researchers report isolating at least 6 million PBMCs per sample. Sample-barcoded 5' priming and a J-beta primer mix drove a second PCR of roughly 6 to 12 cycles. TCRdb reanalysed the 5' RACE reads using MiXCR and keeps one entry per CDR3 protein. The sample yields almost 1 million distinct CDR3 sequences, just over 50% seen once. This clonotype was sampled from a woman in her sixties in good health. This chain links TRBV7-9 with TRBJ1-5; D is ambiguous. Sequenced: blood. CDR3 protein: CASSLAWGEGQPQHF. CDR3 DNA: TGTGCCAGCAGCTTAGCGTGGGGTGAAGGTCAGCCCCAGCATTTT. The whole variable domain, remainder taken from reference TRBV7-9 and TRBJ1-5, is DTGVSQNPRHKITKRGQNVTFRCDPISEHNRLYWYRQTLGQGPEFLTYFQNEAQLEKSRLLSDRFSAERPKGSFSTLEIQRTEQGDSAMYLCASSLAWGEGQPQHFGDGTRLSIL.